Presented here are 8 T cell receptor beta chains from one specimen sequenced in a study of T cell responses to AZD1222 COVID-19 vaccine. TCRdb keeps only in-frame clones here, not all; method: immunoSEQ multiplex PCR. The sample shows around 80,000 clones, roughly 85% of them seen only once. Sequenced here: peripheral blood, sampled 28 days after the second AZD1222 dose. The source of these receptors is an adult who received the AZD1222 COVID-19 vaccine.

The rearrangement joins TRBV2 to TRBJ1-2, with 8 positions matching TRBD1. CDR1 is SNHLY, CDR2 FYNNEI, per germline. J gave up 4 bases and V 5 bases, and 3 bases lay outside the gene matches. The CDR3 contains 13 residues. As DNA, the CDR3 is TGTGCCAGCAGTACGACAGGGGTCTATGGCTACACCTTC. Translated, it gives CASSTTGVYGYTF.

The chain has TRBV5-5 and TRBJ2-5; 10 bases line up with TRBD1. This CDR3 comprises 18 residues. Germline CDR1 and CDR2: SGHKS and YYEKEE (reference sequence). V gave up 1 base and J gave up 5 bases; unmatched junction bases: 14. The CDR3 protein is CASSLHVSDRGRRETQYF. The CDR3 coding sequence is TGTGCCAGCAGCTTGCATGTTAGCGACAGGGGGCGCAGGGAGACCCAGTACTTC.

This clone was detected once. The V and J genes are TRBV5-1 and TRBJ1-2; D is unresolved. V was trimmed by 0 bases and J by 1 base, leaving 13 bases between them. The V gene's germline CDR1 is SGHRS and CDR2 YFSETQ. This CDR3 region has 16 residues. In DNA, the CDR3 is TGCGCCAGCAGCTTGGGGTCCGGAACAGATAACTATGGCTACACCTTC. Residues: CASSLGSGTDNYGYTF.

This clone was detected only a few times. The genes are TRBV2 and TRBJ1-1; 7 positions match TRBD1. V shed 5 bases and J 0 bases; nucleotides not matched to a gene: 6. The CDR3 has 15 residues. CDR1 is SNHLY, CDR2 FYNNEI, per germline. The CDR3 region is CASSLDREMNTEAFF. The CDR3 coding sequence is TGTGCCAGCAGTCTCGACAGGGAGATGAACACTGAAGCTTTCTTT.

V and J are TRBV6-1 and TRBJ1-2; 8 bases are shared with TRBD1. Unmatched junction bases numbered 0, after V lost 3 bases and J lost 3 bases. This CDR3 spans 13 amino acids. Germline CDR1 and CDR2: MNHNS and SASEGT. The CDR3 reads CASSETGDYGYTF. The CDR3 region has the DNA TGTGCCAGCAGTGAGACAGGGGACTATGGCTACACCTTC.

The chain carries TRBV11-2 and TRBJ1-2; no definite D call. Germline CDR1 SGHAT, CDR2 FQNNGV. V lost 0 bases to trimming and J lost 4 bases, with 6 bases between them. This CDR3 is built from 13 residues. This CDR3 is CASSLEAPYGYTF. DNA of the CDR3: TGTGCCAGCAGCTTAGAGGCACCCTATGGCTACACCTTC.

This chain's CDR3 is CAISEVLQGNIQYF. In nucleotides, the CDR3 is TGTGCCATCAGTGAGGTTTTACAGGGAAACATTCAGTACTTC. The chain recombines TRBV10-3 with TRBJ2-4; a weak D match, TRBD1 (6 bases). This CDR3 spans 14 amino acids. The germline V and J ends were trimmed by 2 bases and 6 bases, with 11 bases remaining between them. Germline V gene data show CDR1 as ENHRY and CDR2 as SYGVKD.

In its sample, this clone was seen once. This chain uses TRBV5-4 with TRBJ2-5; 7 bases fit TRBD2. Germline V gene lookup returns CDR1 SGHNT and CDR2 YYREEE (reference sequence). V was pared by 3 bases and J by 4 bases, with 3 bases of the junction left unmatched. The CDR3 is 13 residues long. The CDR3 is CASSWAGVETQYF. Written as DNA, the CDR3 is TGTGCCAGCAGCTGGGCGGGGGTAGAGACCCAGTACTTC.